This T cell receptor (beta chain) was found in a study of CD8+ T cells in alopecia areata. The treatment denotes: oral pan-JAK inhibitor, 5-10 mg twice daily. Alopecia areata patients had lesional scalp punch biopsies and peripheral blood taken from them. RNA extraction was followed by reverse transcription into cDNA, which acted as the sequencing template. Measured with immunoSEQ multiplex PCR; TCRdb has only the in-frame clones, and not every one. The sample shows more than 200,000 clones, more than 55% of them seen only once. Whole-study findings and limits: More clonal than normal scalp was lesional scalp, particularly alopecia totalis/universalis. Only a single nonresponder existed, so baseline CD8+ expansion links stay unclear.

The CDR3 contains 13 residues. Germline V gene data show CDR1 as MNHNS and CDR2 as SASEGT. Trimming shortened V by 8 bases and J by 0 bases, and 8 bases separated the two germline ends. This clone was recorded at least ten times. What it recognizes is unknown. The same CDR3 is also encoded by other DNA sequences in this sample. The specimen was CD4+ T cells sorted from blood, collected at approximately week 45, from a patient treated with tofacitinib. This sequence originates from a human donor with alopecia areata. The V call is TRBV6-1, the J call TRBJ2-4; unclear D gene. CDR3 sequence: CASSEVAKNIQYF. The CDR3 nucleotides read TGTGCCAGCTCCGAGGTAGCCAAAAACATTCAGTACTTC.